This T cell receptor (beta chain) stems from a study of cytomegalovirus exposure and HLA in healthy donors. PCR was performed using 60 Vbeta and 13 Jbeta primers. Authors' data handling: There were 80 million to 95 million unique TCR beta chains by a later count, and 10 million to 12 million of them were shared. The data were produced by immunoSEQ multiplex PCR, yet TCRdb's version contains in-frame clones alone and is incomplete. Clone size and the V and J calls come from that table; the DNA yielded D and trimming. Of 170,000 or so clones in the sample, 77% were seen once. With regard to this clone: Its antigen is not identified.

Whole-study results and caveats: A cluster of highly shared sequence variants was likely a sequencing artifact.

The sequence was obtained from an older woman in good health and CMV-seropositive. The sequencing input was PBMCs.

CDR3 protein: CASSVTGDQETQYF. For the CDR3, the DNA is TGTGCCAGCAGCGTCACGGGGGACCAAGAGACCCAGTACTTC. The V gene is TRBV9, the J gene TRBJ2-5; D perhaps matches TRBD2 (6 bases). Between the trimmed V and J ends, which lost 2 bases and 0 bases, there was a span of 8 bases. The CDR3 totals 14 residues. From germline, CDR1 is SGDLS and CDR2 YYNGEE.